These 11 T cell receptor beta chains came from one sample sequenced in a study of blood T cells in healthy people across ages. A second PCR of 7 to 11 cycles used a sample-barcoded 5' primer and a J-beta primer mix. TCRdb itself ran the 5' RACE reads through MiXCR, one entry per CDR3 protein. The sample has roughly 1,000,000 distinct CDR3 sequences, approximately 25% seen once; the top ten hold approximately 0.75%. This sample also belongs to another study, concerning T cells of mothers and their children.

Material for sequencing was blood. Receptor source: a girl aged 2 to 10 in good health.

The chain recombines TRBV19 with TRBJ1-2; D unclear. This CDR3 is built from 14 residues. V was pared by 7 bases and J by 8 bases, with 20 bases between. Germline CDR1 and CDR2: LNHDA and SQIVND (reference sequence). The DNA of the CDR3 is TGTGCCAGTATAGAAGGGAATCTTCTAGGAGGCTACACCTTC. Translated, it gives CASIEGNLLGGYTF.

V and J are TRBV7-6 and TRBJ1-1, with a possible D match to TRBD1 (5 bases). Trimming took 5 bases from V and 11 from J, leaving 15 bases between them. This CDR3 is built from 12 residues. Germline V lookup: CDR1 SGHVS, CDR2 FNYEAQ. CDR3 in DNA: TGTGCCAGCAGCCCGGTCGACAGAAAGGCTTTCTTT. This sequence encodes CASSPVDRKAFF.

There are a few counts of this clonotype. The rearrangement links TRBV29-1 to TRBJ1-2, with D possibly matching TRBD1 (5 bases). This CDR3 contains 11 residues. Looked up from germline, CDR1 is SQVTM and CDR2 is ANQGSEA. This CDR3 reads CSDSGSYGYTF. Written as DNA, the CDR3 is TGCAGTGATTCAGGGTCCTATGGCTACACCTTC.

The chain is built from TRBV3-1 and TRBJ1-4; 8 bases agree with TRBD1. Germline CDR1 is LGHDT and CDR2 is YNNKEL (reference sequence). V shed 4 bases and J 0 bases; nucleotides not matched to a gene: 7. The CDR3 length is 17 residues. The CDR3 nucleotides are TGTGCCAGCAGCCCTACAGGGGGTGCTGCAACTAATGAAAAACTGTTTTTT. As protein: CASSPTGGAATNEKLFF.

This clonotype turned up a few times. At one boundary the junction diverges from the germline segment, which might be a read error. J is TRBJ2-5 and V is TRBV5-8; 9 nucleotides match TRBD2. Matching the DNA end better, TRBJ2-1 makes the J call doubtful. The CDR3 is 15 residues long. Germline CDR1 and CDR2: SGHTS and YDEGEE. The CDR3 sequence is CASSYMTSGYDEQFF. CDR3 bases: TGTGCCAGCAGTTATATGACTAGCGGCTACGATGAGCAGTTCTTC.

This clonotype appeared a few times. The CDR3 loop reads CASSPSTADYEQYF. CDR3 DNA sequence: TGCGCCAGCAGCCCGTCGACAGCCGACTACGAGCAGTACTTC. The genes are TRBV5-1 and TRBJ2-5; D is possibly TRBD1 (5 bases). The DNA matches TRBJ2-7 better at its end, which makes the J call doubtful. This CDR3 contains 14 residues. The germline V gene encodes CDR1 SGHRS and CDR2 YFSETQ.

This clonotype showed up just a few times. This chain links TRBV13 with TRBJ2-5; D remains unclear. The J call may be in error: the DNA end matches TRBJ2-7 better. CDR1 and CDR2 from the germline V gene are PRHDT and FYEKMQ (reference sequence). The CDR3 is 14 residues long. CDR3 DNA: TGTGCCAGCAGCTTGACGGTCCGCTCCTACGAGCAGTACTTC. Translating it yields CASSLTVRSYEQYF.

The rearrangement links TRBV2 to TRBJ1-6; a weak D match, TRBD1 (5 bases). Deletions cut 4 bases from V and 8 bases from J, with 15 bases between. In germline, CDR1 is SNHLY, CDR2 FYNNEI. This CDR3 has 15 amino acids. The CDR3 DNA sequence: TGTGCCAGCAGTGCCGACAGTTTTGCGGATTCACCCCTCCACTTT. Translated, it gives CASSADSFADSPLHF.

The chain has TRBV28 and TRBJ2-5, with 12 bases fitting TRBD2. The closer fit of TRBJ2-7 to the DNA end suggests the J call may be wrong. Germline CDR1 is MDHEN and CDR2 is SYDVKM. The CDR3 sequence is 16 residues long. CDR3 nucleotides: TGTGCCAGCAGTTTCGAACTAGCGGGAGGAGTTTACGAGCAGTACTTC. Translation: CASSFELAGGVYEQYF.

The V gene is TRBV6-1, the J gene TRBJ2-2; D may be TRBD1 (5 bases). Germline V gives CDR1 MNHNS, CDR2 SASEGT. Deletions cut 4 bases from V and 4 bases from J, with 19 bases between. The CDR3 runs to 17 residues. The CDR3 DNA sequence: TGTGCCAGCAGTGGGCCCGTAAGGGGCGCGATCACCGGGGAGCTGTTTTTT. Translated: CASSGPVRGAITGELFF.

This clonotype was detected only once. The rearrangement links TRBV7-2 to TRBJ2-1; D gene uncertain. This CDR3 is built from 13 residues. Between the trimmed V and J ends, which lost 2 bases and 8 bases, there was a span of 10 bases. CDR1 is SGHTA and CDR2 is FQGNSA in the germline V gene. Written as DNA, the CDR3 is TGTGCCAGCAGCTTAATCGTTCCCCATGAGCAGTTCTTC. It translates to CASSLIVPHEQFF.